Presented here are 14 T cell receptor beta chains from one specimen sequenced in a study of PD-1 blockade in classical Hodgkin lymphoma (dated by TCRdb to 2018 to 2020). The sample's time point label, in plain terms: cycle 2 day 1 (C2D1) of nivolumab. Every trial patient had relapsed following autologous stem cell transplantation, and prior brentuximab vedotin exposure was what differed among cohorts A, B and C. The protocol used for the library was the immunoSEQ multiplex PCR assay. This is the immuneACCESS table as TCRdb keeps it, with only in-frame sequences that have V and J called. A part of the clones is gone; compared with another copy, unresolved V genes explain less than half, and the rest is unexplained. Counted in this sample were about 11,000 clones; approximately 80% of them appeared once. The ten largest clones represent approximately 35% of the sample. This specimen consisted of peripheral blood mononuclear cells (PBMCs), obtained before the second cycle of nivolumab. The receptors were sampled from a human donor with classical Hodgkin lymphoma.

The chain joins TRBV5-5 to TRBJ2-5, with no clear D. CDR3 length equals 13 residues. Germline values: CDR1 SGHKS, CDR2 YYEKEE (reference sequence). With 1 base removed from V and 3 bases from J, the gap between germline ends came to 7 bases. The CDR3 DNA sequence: TGTGCCAGCAGCTTGCCTGGAAAAGAGACCCAGTACTTC. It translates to CASSLPGKETQYF.

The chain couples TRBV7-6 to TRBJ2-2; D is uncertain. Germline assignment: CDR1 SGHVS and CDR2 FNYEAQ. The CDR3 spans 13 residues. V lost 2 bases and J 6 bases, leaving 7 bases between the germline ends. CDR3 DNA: TGTGCCAGCAGCTTAAAGAGATCCGGGGAGCTGTTTTTT. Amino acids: CASSLKRSGELFF. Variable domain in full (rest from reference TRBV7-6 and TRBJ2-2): GAGVSQSPRYKVTKRGQDVALRCDPISGHVSLYWYRQALGQGPEFLTYFNYEAQQDKSGLPNDRFSAERPEGSISTLTIQRTEQRDSAMYRCASSLKRSGELFFGEGSRLTVL.

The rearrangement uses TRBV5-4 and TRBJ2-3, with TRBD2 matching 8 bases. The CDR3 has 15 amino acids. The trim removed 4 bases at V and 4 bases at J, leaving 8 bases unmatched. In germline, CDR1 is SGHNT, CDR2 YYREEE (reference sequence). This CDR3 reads CASSHKRESADTQYF. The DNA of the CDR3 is TGTGCCAGCAGCCATAAGCGGGAGTCTGCAGATACGCAGTATTTT.

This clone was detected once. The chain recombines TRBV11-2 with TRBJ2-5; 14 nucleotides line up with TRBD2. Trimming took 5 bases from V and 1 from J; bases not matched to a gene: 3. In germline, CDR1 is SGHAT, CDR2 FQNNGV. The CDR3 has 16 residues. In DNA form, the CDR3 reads TGTGCCAGCAGCCTGGGACTAGCGGGAGCCCAAGAGACCCAGTACTTC. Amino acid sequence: CASSLGLAGAQETQYF.

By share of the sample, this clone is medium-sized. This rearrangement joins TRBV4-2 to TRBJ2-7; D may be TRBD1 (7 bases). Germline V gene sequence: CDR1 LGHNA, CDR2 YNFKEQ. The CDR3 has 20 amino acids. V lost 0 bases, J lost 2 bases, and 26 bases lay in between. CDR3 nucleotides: TGTGCCAGCAGCCAAGAAGGGGGGCGGGACAGCAAACGATTCCCCTACGAGCAGTACTTC. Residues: CASSQEGGRDSKRFPYEQYF.

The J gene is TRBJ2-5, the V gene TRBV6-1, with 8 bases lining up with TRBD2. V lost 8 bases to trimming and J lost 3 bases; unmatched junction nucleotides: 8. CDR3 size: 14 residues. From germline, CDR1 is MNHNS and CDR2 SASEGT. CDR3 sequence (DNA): TGTGCCAGCTCTTATTGGCGGGGGGAAGAGACCCAGTACTTC. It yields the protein CASSYWRGEETQYF.

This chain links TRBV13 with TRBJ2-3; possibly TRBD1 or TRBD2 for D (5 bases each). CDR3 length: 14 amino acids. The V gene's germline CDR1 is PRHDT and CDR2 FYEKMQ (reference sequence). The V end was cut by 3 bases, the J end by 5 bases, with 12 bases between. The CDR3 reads CASSLGPLGDTQYF. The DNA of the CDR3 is TGTGCCAGCAGCTTGGGACCACTGGGAGATACGCAGTATTTT.

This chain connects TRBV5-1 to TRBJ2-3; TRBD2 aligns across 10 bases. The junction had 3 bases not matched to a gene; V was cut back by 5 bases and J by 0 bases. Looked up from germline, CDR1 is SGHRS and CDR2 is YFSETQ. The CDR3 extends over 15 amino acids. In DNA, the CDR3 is TGCGCCAGCAGTCGACTAGCGGGCAGCACAGATACGCAGTATTTT. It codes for CASSRLAGSTDTQYF.

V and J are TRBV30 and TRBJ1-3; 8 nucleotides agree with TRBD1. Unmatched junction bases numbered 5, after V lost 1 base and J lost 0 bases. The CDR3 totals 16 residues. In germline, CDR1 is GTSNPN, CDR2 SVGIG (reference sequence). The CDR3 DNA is TGTGCCTGGAGTGAATGGGGGACAGGCTCTGGAAACACCATATATTTT. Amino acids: CAWSEWGTGSGNTIYF.

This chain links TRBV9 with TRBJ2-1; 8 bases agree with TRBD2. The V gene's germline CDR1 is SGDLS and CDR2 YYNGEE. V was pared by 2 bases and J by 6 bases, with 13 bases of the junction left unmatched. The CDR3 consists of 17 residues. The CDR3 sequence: CASSVGILGLGFNEQFF. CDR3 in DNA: TGTGCCAGCAGCGTTGGGATATTGGGACTAGGGTTCAATGAGCAGTTCTTC.

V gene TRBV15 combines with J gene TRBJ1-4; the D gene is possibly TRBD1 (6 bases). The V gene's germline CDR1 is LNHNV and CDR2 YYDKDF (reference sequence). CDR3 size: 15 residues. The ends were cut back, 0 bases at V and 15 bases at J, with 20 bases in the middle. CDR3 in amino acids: CATSRDPLDRREMFF. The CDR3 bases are TGTGCCACCAGCAGAGATCCCCTTGACAGGAGAGAGATGTTTTTT.

The CDR3 sequence is CASSFPLPVNTEAFF. CDR3 DNA: TGTGCCAGCAGCTTCCCCCTTCCAGTGAACACTGAAGCTTTCTTT. The rearrangement joins TRBV7-9 to TRBJ1-1; D not resolved. Germline lookup yields CDR1 SEHNR and CDR2 FQNEAQ (reference sequence). The CDR3 consists of 15 residues. Trimming pared 3 bases from V and 0 bases from J, leaving 11 bases between.

CDR3 nucleotides: TGCGCCAGCAGCTTGGTCCCCGGGACTAGCGGCTACGAGCAGTACTTC. Protein sequence: CASSLVPGTSGYEQYF. The rearrangement uses TRBV5-1 and TRBJ2-7, with 11 bases fitting TRBD2. V shed 0 bases and J 3 bases; nucleotides not matched to a gene: 5. CDR1 is SGHRS, CDR2 YFSETQ, per germline. The CDR3 has 16 amino acids.

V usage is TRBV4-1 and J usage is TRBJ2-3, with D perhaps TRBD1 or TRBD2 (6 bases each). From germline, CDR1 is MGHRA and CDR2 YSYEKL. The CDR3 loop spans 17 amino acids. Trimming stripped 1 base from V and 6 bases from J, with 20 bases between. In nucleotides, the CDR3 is TGCGCCAGCAGCCAAGCCCGTGCCGGGGGCCCAGGGGATACGCAGTATTTT. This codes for CASSQARAGGPGDTQYF.